This T cell receptor beta chain was obtained from a study of blood T cell repertoires in COVID-19 (dated by TCRdb to the early 2020s). Study-wide context: Collaborator samples came from the United States, Italy and Spain and covered acute and convalescent phases of COVID-19. The dataset comprised deeply sampled blood TCRbeta repertoires from subjects exposed to, actively infected with, or recovered from COVID-19. The repertoires were released in a freely available public database intended as a resource for research on the immune response to SARS-CoV-2. The prospective study material was composed of cDNA or gDNA derived from T cells, B-cell-depleted T cells, or PBMCs. The sample metadata nearly always contained a de-identified subject ID, COVID-19 status, age in years and sex. The samples were drawn from the first 160 participants of the ongoing ImmuneRACE study and from about 1,200 subjects provided by 6 global collaborators. Where available, HLA class I and class II types were taken from metadata supplied by the sample provider and were not determined by assay-based typing.

On this clone itself: Its specific antigen is unknown. Base qualities are not recorded, but no much larger clone differs from it by a single base.

There are 13 amino acids in the CDR3, from cysteine to phenylalanine inclusive. Only the CDR3 part of the read is kept: 39 bases, read in frame from the first base. Trimming removed 3 bases from V and 5 bases from J, leaving 10 bases between the germline ends. Via the germline V gene, CDR1 is SGHNT and CDR2 YENEEA. Broader findings and caveats from the paper: How much clinical and demographic metadata was included differed by source and by participant, and the metadata was provided uncurated.

TCRbeta CDR3 regions were amplified from genomic DNA using the immunoSEQ Assay, a bias-controlled multiplex PCR. The paper's processing steps were these. The number of nucleated cells in each sample was estimated from the amplification of reference gene primers within the assay. To quantify the absolute abundance of each unique TCRbeta CDR3 rearrangement, sequence reads were collapsed and filtered. Productive Simpson clonality was computed per sample as the square root of Simpson's diversity index over productive rearrangements. This is the immuneACCESS table as TCRdb keeps it, with only in-frame sequences that have V and J called. A part of the clones is gone; compared with another copy, unresolved V genes explain less than half, and the rest is unexplained. V, J and clone size were drawn from that table, and D and trimming were deduced from the DNA. In this sample the table shows 200,000 to 250,000 clones, 75% to 85% of which occur a single time. The ten largest clones represent approximately 5% of the sample.

One collaborating source in Seattle enrolled patients during active infection and followed them longitudinally through the course of disease. Collaborating institutions collected whole blood in K2EDTA tubes following their own protocols. For TCRbeta analysis, collaborator samples were shipped as frozen whole blood, as isolated PBMCs, or as DNA extracted from either sample type. This receptor was identified in a man aged 50-59 years with COVID-19, enrolled during active disease. This chain is built from TRBV11-3 and TRBJ2-5; TRBD1 is a weak D gene call, 5 bases matching. Sequencing input: peripheral blood. The sequenced DNA: TGTGCCAGCAGCTTGTGGGGCGCGGAGACCCAGTACTTC. Translated, it gives CASSLWGAETQYF.